The subject of this entry is one TCR beta chain. Its antigen is unknown. PCR was performed using 60 Vbeta and 13 Jbeta primers. Clones were sequenced by immunoSEQ multiplex PCR, and TCRdb holds only the in-frame ones, with some missing. The top ten clones hold 6% of a sample with roughly 120,000 clones, 7% to 9.5% of them seen once. The CDR3 is 15 residues long. Germline-derived CDR1 and CDR2 are LNHDA and SQIVND (reference sequence). V gave up 8 bases and J gave up 3 bases; unmatched junction bases: 10. This sample was taken from a study of cytomegalovirus exposure and HLA in healthy donors. Broader study findings: In terms of immune exposure information, only CMV serostatus was available. The authors assumed roughly uniform sequencing depth across donors for presence/absence analyses. Sequence variants that were highly shared formed a cluster that was likely a sequencing artifact.

These donors counted as nominally healthy when sampled, but unrecorded immune exposures were likely. The chain employs TRBV19 and TRBJ2-5; 9 nucleotides align to TRBD1. The sequence was obtained from a woman aged 40 to 55 in good health and CMV-seropositive. The sequenced sample was PBMCs. The CDR3 DNA reads TGTGCCAGTGCCACAGGGGGCCAATTCGAAGAGACCCAGTACTTC. Translating gives CASATGGQFEETQYF.